Shown below are 25 T cell receptor beta chains from a single sample sequenced in a study of shared clonotypes between healthy human individuals. Repertoires were generated with immunoSEQ multiplex PCR, while TCRdb's copy carries only in-frame clones and drops some. The sample contains more than 2 million clones, about 95% of which appear only once. Specimen: naive CD4+ T cells sorted from blood. Subset meaning: CD45RA+ positively selected. The receptor source for this set is a man younger than 35 in good health.

This chain joins TRBV7-2 and TRBJ2-7; 7 bases fit TRBD2. The CDR3 length is 18 residues. Trimming cost V 5 bases and J 2 bases; bases outside gene matches: 18. Germline values: CDR1 SGHTA, CDR2 FQGNSA. CDR3 DNA sequence: TGTGCCAGCAGCGGGCCCCTTGGGGCGGGAGTTCCCGCCTACGAGCAGTACTTC. Amino acid sequence: CASSGPLGAGVPAYEQYF.

The chain uses TRBV7-9 and TRBJ1-2; a possible D gene is TRBD1 (5 bases). V lost 7 bases and J 7 bases, leaving 16 bases between the germline ends. Per germline, CDR1 SEHNR and CDR2 FQNEAQ (reference sequence). The CDR3 has 13 amino acids. DNA of the CDR3: TGTGCCAGCACCGAGCAGGGCGGGGGTGGCTACACCTTC. Translating gives CASTEQGGGGYTF. Complete variable domain (other parts from reference TRBV7-9 and TRBJ1-2): DTGVSQNPRHKITKRGQNVTFRCDPISEHNRLYWYRQTLGQGPEFLTYFQNEAQLEKSRLLSDRFSAERPKGSFSTLEIQRTEQGDSAMYLCASTEQGGGGYTFGSGTRLTVV.

This clone is a singleton in its sample. The chain has TRBV10-3 and TRBJ2-7, with TRBD1 identical over 9 bases. CDR1 is ENHRY, CDR2 SYGVKD, per germline. With V trimmed by 6 bases and J by 3 bases, 12 bases remained unmatched. The CDR3 contains 16 residues. Here the CDR3 reads CAISSYSGDRVYEQYF. DNA of the CDR3: TGTGCCATCAGCTCTTATTCTGGGGACAGGGTCTACGAGCAGTACTTC.

The V gene is TRBV10-3, the J gene TRBJ1-5; a possible D gene is TRBD1 (5 bases). The CDR3 is 16 amino acids. Trimming left V 2 bases short and J 2 bases short, with 13 bases between. CDR1 and CDR2 (germline): ENHRY, SYGVKD. CDR3 coding DNA: TGTGCCATCAGTGAGAGGCAGGGAGAAGGCAATCAGCCCCAGCATTTT. Protein sequence: CAISERQGEGNQPQHF.

The CDR3 is CASKTSEETQYF. CDR3 in DNA: TGTGCCAGCAAGACTAGCGAGGAGACCCAGTACTTC. J is TRBJ2-5 and V is TRBV7-9; 8 bases are shared with TRBD2. Germline V gives CDR1 SEHNR, CDR2 FQNEAQ (reference sequence). The CDR3 covers 12 residues. Germline trimming cut 7 bases from V and 5 bases from J; bases unmatched to any gene: 3.

This chain connects TRBV21-1 to TRBJ2-7; the tabulated D call, TRBD2, remains unverified against the DNA. TRBV21-1 represents a pseudogene. CDR3 length: 12 amino acids. The CDR3 nucleotides read TGTGCCAGCAGCAAATTGGGAGACGAGCAGTACTTC. Translated: CASSKLGDEQYF.

This clone was recorded only once. This chain uses TRBV4-1 with TRBJ2-2; D may match TRBD1 or TRBD2 (5 bases each). CDR1 and CDR2 (germline): MGHRA, YSYEKL. With 0 bases removed from V and 4 bases from J, the gap between germline ends came to 18 bases. CDR3 length: 18 residues. This CDR3 is CASSQDWGKGWSTGELFF. The CDR3 DNA reads TGCGCCAGCAGCCAAGATTGGGGGAAAGGTTGGAGCACCGGGGAGCTGTTTTTT.

The chain employs TRBV7-8 and TRBJ2-7; a possible D gene is TRBD1 (6 bases). V was clipped by 5 bases and J by 3 bases, with 11 bases between them. Germline-derived CDR1 and CDR2 are SGHVS and FQNEAQ. This CDR3 contains 13 residues. CDR3 bases: TGTGCCAGCAGCATGGACAGCCTCTACGAGCAGTACTTC. It encodes CASSMDSLYEQYF. Variable domain in full (rest from reference TRBV7-8 and TRBJ2-7): GAGVSQSPRYKVAKRGQDVALRCDPISGHVSLFWYQQALGQGPEFLTYFQNEAQLDKSGLPSDRFFAERPEGSVSTLKIQRTQQEDSAVYLCASSMDSLYEQYFGPGTRLTVT.

This chain links TRBV19 with TRBJ2-5; D gene uncertain. From germline, CDR1 is LNHDA and CDR2 SQIVND (reference sequence). Trimming cost V 4 bases and J 2 bases, with 11 bases left between them. This CDR3 spans 14 amino acids. The CDR3: CASSRGRLQETQYF. The CDR3 DNA reads as TGTGCCAGTAGTAGGGGTAGGCTTCAAGAGACCCAGTACTTC. Full variable domain (missing parts from reference TRBV19 and TRBJ2-5): DGGITQSPKYLFRKEGQNVTLSCEQNLNHDAMYWYRQDPGQGLRLIYYSQIVNDFQKGDIAEGYSVSREKKESFPLTVTSAQKNPTAFYLCASSRGRLQETQYFGPGTRLLVL.

A single count supports this clone. The chain combines TRBV28 with TRBJ2-3, with D unclear. Trimming removed 10 bases at V and 1 base at J, with 18 bases between. The CDR3 extends over 15 amino acids. Germline loops: CDR1 MDHEN, CDR2 SYDVKM. This CDR3 reads CATTSGGIRTDTQYF. CDR3 sequence (DNA): TGTGCCACTACCTCTGGCGGAATTCGCACAGATACGCAGTATTTT.

With regard to this clone: With a much larger clone just one base away, this may be a read error. The same CDR3 is also encoded by other DNA sequences in this sample. V gene TRBV7-2 combines with J gene TRBJ1-1; perhaps TRBD1 as D (6 bases). The CDR3 contains 13 residues. Germline CDR1 and CDR2: SGHTA and FQGNSA. V lost 4 bases, J lost 1 base, and 7 bases lay in between. The chain's CDR3 is CASSSGQNTEAFF. The CDR3 nucleotides are TGTGCCAGCAGCTCGGGACAGAACACTGAAGCTTTCTTT. The full variable domain, completed using reference TRBV7-2 and TRBJ1-1, is GAGVSQSPSNKVTEKGKDVELRCDPISGHTALYWYRQSLGQGLEFLIYFQGNSAPDKSGLPSDRFSAERTGGSVSTLTIQRTQQEDSAVYLCASSSGQNTEAFFGQGTRLTVV.

As for this clone: In the same sample, other DNA sequences code for this CDR3. The genes are TRBV5-1 and TRBJ1-5; tentative D call: TRBD1 (6 bases). The CDR3 spans 14 residues. V shed 0 bases and J shed 6 bases, with 10 bases lying between them. From germline, CDR1 is SGHRS and CDR2 YFSETQ. CDR3 region: CASSLGGPGQPQHF. The CDR3 coding sequence is TGCGCCAGCAGCTTGGGGGGGCCGGGTCAGCCCCAGCATTTT.

The CDR3 spells CASSHVAGGPSSTDTQYF. The CDR3 DNA reads as TGTGCCAGCTCACACGTAGCGGGGGGGCCCTCTAGCACAGATACGCAGTATTTT. The V gene is TRBV18, the J gene TRBJ2-3, with 11 positions matching TRBD2. Germline loops: CDR1 KGHSH, CDR2 LQKENI. The length of the CDR3 is 18 residues. V was clipped by 4 bases and J by 0 bases; unmatched bases: 9.

The genes are TRBV9 and TRBJ2-2, with 7 bases fitting TRBD1. Germline CDR1 and CDR2: SGDLS and YYNGEE. V trimming: 0 bases; J trimming: 4 bases; junction bases outside the gene matches: 6. This CDR3 comprises 16 residues. CDR3 sequence: CASSVGMTGTTGELFF. DNA of the CDR3: TGTGCCAGCAGCGTAGGAATGACAGGGACCACCGGGGAGCTGTTTTTT. Drawing the rest from reference TRBV9 and TRBJ2-2, the complete variable domain is DSGVTQTPKHLITATGQRVTLRCSPRSGDLSVYWYQQSLDQGLQFLIQYYNGEERAKGNILERFSAQQFPDLHSELNLSSLELGDSALYFCASSVGMTGTTGELFFGEGSRLTVL.

This clone appeared once. The chain links TRBV15 to TRBJ2-7; 9 bases agree with TRBD1. Germline CDR1 and CDR2: LNHNV and YYDKDF (reference sequence). There are 15 residues in the CDR3. The V and J ends lost 3 bases and 2 bases, in that order; junction bases with no gene match: 5. CDR3 amino acids: CATSRGGTGTYEQYF. The CDR3, as DNA: TGTGCCACCAGCAGGGGCGGGACAGGGACCTACGAGCAGTACTTC.

This clone has more than one count but fewer than ten. The V gene is TRBV2, the J gene TRBJ2-5; a weak D match, TRBD1 (5 bases). Germline V gene data show CDR1 as SNHLY and CDR2 as FYNNEI. The CDR3 runs to 13 residues. The ends were cut back, 7 bases at V and 9 bases at J, with 18 bases in the middle. For the CDR3, the DNA is TGTGCCAGCATGGTCGACAGCAAGTCCGCCCAGTACTTC. It is translated as CASMVDSKSAQYF.

This clone was recorded once. The genes are TRBV11-2 and TRBJ1-1; D is undetermined. Germline V gene data show CDR1 as SGHAT and CDR2 as FQNNGV. Trimming pared 5 bases from V and 3 bases from J, leaving 13 bases between. This CDR3 is 14 amino acids long. CDR3 protein: CASSRPGAHTEAFF. The CDR3 region has the DNA TGTGCCAGCAGCCGCCCTGGAGCCCACACTGAAGCTTTCTTT. The variable domain in full, with the rest retrieved from reference TRBV11-2 and TRBJ1-1, is EAGVAQSPRYKIIEKRQSVAFWCNPISGHATLYWYQQILGQGPKLLIQFQNNGVVDDSQLPKDRFSAERLKGVDSTLKIQPAKLEDSAVYLCASSRPGAHTEAFFGQGTRLTVV.

The chain recombines TRBV7-9 with TRBJ2-5; 9 bases agree with TRBD1. This CDR3 has 17 amino acids. Losses at the gene ends were 1 base for V and 7 bases for J; bases not matched to a gene: 13. Per germline, CDR1 SEHNR and CDR2 FQNEAQ (reference sequence). Here the CDR3 reads CASSLGIRDREFGTQYF. Here the CDR3 DNA reads TGTGCCAGCAGCTTAGGAATAAGGGACAGGGAATTTGGGACCCAGTACTTC.

A note on this clone: The sample has other DNA sequences that encode this CDR3 too. The chain uses TRBV7-2 and TRBJ2-7, with D perhaps matching TRBD1 (5 bases). The CDR3 is 13 amino acids. Trimming removed 1 base from V and 2 bases from J, with 6 bases in between. Germline CDR1 reads SGHTA; CDR2 reads FQGNSA. The CDR3 sequence: CASSLVGAYEQYF. CDR3 in DNA: TGTGCCAGCAGCTTAGTAGGGGCCTACGAGCAGTACTTC.

Turning to this clone: Other DNA sequences in the same sample also yield this CDR3. This chain joins TRBV7-2 and TRBJ2-3; D unresolved. The CDR3 runs to 12 residues. Germline V CDR1 and CDR2: SGHTA, FQGNSA. V was pared by 2 bases and J by 6 bases, with 6 bases between. The CDR3 bases are TGTGCCAGCAGCTTAATTACGGATACGCAGTATTTT. Residues: CASSLITDTQYF.

The chain carries TRBV6-1 and TRBJ2-7; perhaps TRBD1 as D (6 bases). Germline CDR1 MNHNS, CDR2 SASEGT. The V end was cut by 5 bases, the J end by 3 bases, with 11 bases between. This CDR3 contains 13 residues. The CDR3 DNA is TGTGCCAGCAGTTCAGACAGGTTCTACGAGCAGTACTTC. Protein: CASSSDRFYEQYF.

V is TRBV9 and J is TRBJ2-2; D is possibly TRBD2 (6 bases). The CDR3 is made up of 16 amino acids. Germline assignment: CDR1 SGDLS and CDR2 YYNGEE. V lost 1 base to trimming and J lost 2 bases, with 12 bases between them. DNA for the CDR3: TGTGCCAGCAGCGTAAGTCCTAGCGCTAACACCGGGGAGCTGTTTTTT. Its protein is CASSVSPSANTGELFF.

A word on this clone: In the same sample, other DNA sequences code for this CDR3. J is TRBJ1-1 and V is TRBV6-6, with D uncertain. Germline loops: CDR1 MNHNY, CDR2 SVGAGI (reference sequence). This CDR3 contains 13 residues. Between the trimmed V and J ends, which lost 1 base and 5 bases, there was a span of 8 bases. CDR3 bases: TGTGCCAGCAGTTACTTGCGGGATACTGAAGCTTTCTTT. Translated: CASSYLRDTEAFF.

The rearrangement joins TRBV5-1 to TRBJ2-2; D gene unclear. Germline V gene data show CDR1 as SGHRS and CDR2 as YFSETQ. The V gene lost 4 bases and the J gene lost 7 bases, with 14 bases spanning the gap. This CDR3 region has 14 residues. The CDR3 loop is CASSPDRAGGELFF. As DNA, the CDR3 is TGCGCCAGCAGCCCGGACCGGGCCGGCGGGGAGCTGTTTTTT. Drawing the rest from reference TRBV5-1 and TRBJ2-2, the complete variable domain is KAGVTQTPRYLIKTRGQQVTLSCSPISGHRSVSWYQQTPGQGLQFLFEYFSETQRNKGNFPGRFSGRQFSNSRSEMNVSTLELGDSALYLCASSPDRAGGELFFGEGSRLTVL.

J is TRBJ1-5 and V is TRBV7-3, with a possible D match to TRBD1 (5 bases). The CDR3 contains 13 residues. The germline V gene has CDR1 SGHTA and CDR2 FQGTGA. V lost 0 bases and J lost 6, with 6 bases in between. The CDR3 DNA sequence: TGTGCCAGCAGCTTAACCGGGGGTCAGCCCCAGCATTTT. Its translation is CASSLTGGQPQHF.